The rows below give T cell receptor beta chains drawn from one sample of a study of shared clonotypes between healthy human individuals. The protocol was immunoSEQ multiplex PCR, while the TCRdb copy is restricted to in-frame clones and leaves out a portion. Of roughly 2.1 million clones in the sample, 90% to 95% were seen once. Sequencing was carried out using naive CD8+ T cells from PBMCs. The receptor set was obtained from a man between 18 and 35 years old in good health. Some clones in this sample may be carry-over from other donors' samples. CDR3s include the opening cysteine and the closing phenylalanine or tryptophan. The D gene is left open where the match is weak. Rows give clone size only sometimes, using once, few, many, or a class for an expanded clone.

CVRSFTLAGGPPGELFF	TGTGTCAGAAGCTTCACTCTAGCGGGAGGGCCCCCCGGGGAGCTGTTTTTT	.	TRBJ2-2	TRBV7-5	once
CASSAPNTGELFF	TGTGCCAGCAGCGCACCAAACACCGGGGAGCTGTTTTTT	.	TRBJ2-2	TRBV7-2	.
CASSAPGQGSWLPPESEQFF	TGTGCCAGCAGCGCCCCGGGACAGGGATCGTGGCTACCTCCTGAGAGTGAGCAGTTCTTC	.	TRBJ2-1	TRBV21-1	.
CASSAWNTGELFF	TGCGCCAGCAGTGCTTGGAACACCGGGGAGCTGTTTTTT	.	TRBJ2-2	TRBV10-1	.
CASSTRTVTPNIQYF	TGTGCCAGCAGCACCAGGACAGTCACCCCAAACATTCAGTACTTC	.	TRBJ2-4	TRBV13	.
CATSRDLGESYNEQFF	TGTGCCACCAGCAGAGATCTGGGAGAGTCCTACAATGAGCAGTTCTTC	.	TRBJ2-1	TRBV15	.
CASSFKVRGGELFF	TGTGCCAGCAGCTTTAAGGTCCGGGGCGGGGAGCTGTTTTTT	.	TRBJ2-2	TRBV7-3	.
CASSPISGANVLTF	TGTGCCAGCAGCCCTATCTCTGGGGCCAACGTCCTGACTTTC	.	TRBJ2-6	TRBV6-5	.
CASSPFTSGSGDTQYF	TGTGCCAGCAGCCCCTTTACTAGCGGGAGTGGAGATACGCAGTATTTT	TRBD2	TRBJ2-3	TRBV7-9	.
CASSQAAGLKDGYTF	TGTGCCAGCAGCCAAGCGGCGGGACTAAAGGATGGCTACACCTTC	.	TRBJ1-2	TRBV4-2	few
CASSLSQTGDFSYNEQFF	TGTGCCAGCAGCTTGTCTCAGACTGGAGACTTTTCCTACAATGAGCAGTTCTTC	.	TRBJ2-1	TRBV7-8	once
CASSLPGGEQYF	TGTGCCAGCAGCTTACCCGGGGGCGAGCAGTACTTC	.	TRBJ2-7	TRBV7-8	.
CASSVAGGYQETQYF	TGTGCCAGCAGTGTAGCAGGGGGGTACCAAGAGACCCAGTACTTC	.	TRBJ2-5	TRBV6-1	once
CASSQLPGTYIEGEQYF	TGCGCCAGCAGCCAACTCCCCGGGACGTACATAGAGGGGGAGCAGTACTTC	.	TRBJ2-7	TRBV4-1	.
CASSEWSHGSGQFF	TGCGCCAGCAGTGAATGGTCACACGGGTCGGGGCAGTTCTTC	.	TRBJ2-1	TRBV10-2	.
CASSVSARQGYTF	TGTGCCAGCAGCGTATCAGCCCGTCAGGGCTACACCTTC	.	TRBJ1-2	TRBV9	.
CASSVYEALGNEQFF	TGTGCCAGCAGCGTATACGAGGCCCTGGGCAATGAGCAGTTCTTC	.	TRBJ2-1	TRBV9	.
CAWSVTGFYEQYF	TGTGCCTGGAGTGTTACGGGGTTCTACGAGCAGTACTTC	.	TRBJ2-7	TRBV30	.
CASSLKTTQETQYF	TGTGCCAGCAGTCTGAAGACTACCCAAGAGACCCAGTACTTC	.	TRBJ2-5	TRBV28	once
CASSISPAGGNEQFF	TGTGCCAGCAGCATATCTCCTGCGGGAGGGAATGAGCAGTTCTTC	TRBD2	TRBJ2-1	TRBV7-3	.
CATSRKPPGGNKEKLFF	TGTGCCACCAGCAGAAAACCTCCCGGGGGTAACAAGGAAAAACTGTTTTTT	.	TRBJ1-4	TRBV15	once
CATDTLAGGDTQYF	TGTGCCACCGATACTCTAGCGGGAGGAGATACGCAGTATTTT	TRBD2	TRBJ2-3	TRBV19	.
CASSLRTVNSYEQYF	TGCGCCAGCAGCCTACGGACTGTTAACTCCTACGAGCAGTACTTC	.	TRBJ2-7	TRBV4-1	once
CASSSVKGREKLFF	TGTGCCAGCAGCTCCGTAAAGGGGCGTGAAAAACTGTTTTTT	.	TRBJ1-4	TRBV7-9	once
CASSLSKNYGYTF	TGTGCCAGCAGCCTTAGTAAGAACTATGGCTACACCTTC	.	TRBJ1-2	TRBV7-6	.
CASSLARFSGRGDTQYF	TGTGCCAGCAGCTTAGCGCGTTTTAGCGGGAGAGGGGATACGCAGTATTTT	TRBD2	TRBJ2-3	TRBV7-8	.
CASSLGGSQETQYF	TGTGCCAGCAGTTTAGGCGGGAGCCAAGAGACCCAGTACTTC	TRBD2	TRBJ2-5	TRBV27	.
CASALSPGEQYF	TGTGCCAGCGCCCTAAGTCCTGGCGAGCAGTACTTC	.	TRBJ2-7	TRBV27	.
CATSSHTGLYSYNEQFF	TGTGCCACCAGCAGCCATACAGGGTTGTACTCCTACAATGAGCAGTTCTTC	.	TRBJ2-1	TRBV15	.
CASSYGYTF	TGTGCCAGCTCATATGGCTACACCTTC	.	TRBJ1-2	TRBV6-6	.
CAAENEAFF	TGTGCCGCGGAGAATGAAGCTTTCTTT	.	TRBJ1-1	TRBV30	.
CASSAGGADTQYF	TGTGCCAGCAGCGCGGGGGGGGCGGATACGCAGTATTTT	TRBD2	TRBJ2-3	TRBV9	.
CASNSGGAQPQHF	TGTGCCAGCAACTCAGGGGGTGCTCAGCCCCAGCATTTT	TRBD1	TRBJ1-5	TRBV2	.
CASSLDRGANYGYTF	TGTGCCAGCAGCTTAGATCGTGGAGCAAACTATGGCTACACCTTC	.	TRBJ1-2	TRBV11-2	.
CASTFGGVNNEQFF	TGTGCCAGCACCTTCGGGGGGGTAAACAATGAGCAGTTCTTC	TRBD2	TRBJ2-1	TRBV7-9	.
CSVVEGGSNQPQHF	TGCAGCGTTGTGGAAGGGGGTAGCAATCAGCCCCAGCATTTT	.	TRBJ1-5	TRBV29-1	.
CASSLAILAGVGETQYF	TGTGCCAGCAGCTTAGCCATTCTAGCGGGAGTGGGAGAGACCCAGTACTTC	TRBD2	TRBJ2-5	TRBV7-6	.
CASSLAITTLQETQYF	TGTGCCAGCAGTTTAGCTATCACGACTTTACAAGAGACCCAGTACTTC	.	TRBJ2-5	TRBV28	.
CASSFRVSGSQETQYF	TGTGCCAGCAGCTTCAGGGTTTCAGGTTCTCAAGAGACCCAGTACTTC	.	TRBJ2-5	TRBV7-9	.